Following are 17 T cell receptor beta chains from one sample sequenced in a study of shared clonotypes between healthy human individuals. Profiling relied on immunoSEQ multiplex PCR, and the TCRdb table lists in-frame clones only, not all of them. The data show about 1 million clones, more than 60% seen once. Source material: memory CD4+ T cells sorted from blood. Indicated subset: CD45RA-negative fraction. The origin of the receptors is a man aged 18 to 30 in good health.

Notes on this clone: This specimen includes other DNA sequences encoding the same CDR3. The rearrangement joins TRBV5-4 to TRBJ2-7; D ambiguous. Trimming removed 0 bases from V and 3 bases from J, with 7 bases in between. Per germline, CDR1 SGHNT and CDR2 YYREEE (reference sequence). The CDR3 covers 13 residues. In nucleotides, the CDR3 is TGTGCCAGCAGCTTGGCCGCGAACTACGAGCAGTACTTC. Protein sequence: CASSLAANYEQYF.

V is TRBV5-4 and J is TRBJ2-5; 7 bases are shared with TRBD2. From germline, CDR1 is SGHNT and CDR2 YYREEE (reference sequence). Trimming took 3 bases from V and 4 from J; bases not matched to a gene: 6. The CDR3 covers 14 residues. CDR3 amino acids: CASSSGTTLETQYF. Written as DNA, the CDR3 is TGTGCCAGCAGCTCCGGGACTACCCTAGAGACCCAGTACTTC.

The V gene is TRBV6-6, the J gene TRBJ2-7, with D possibly being TRBD2 (5 bases). V lost 4 bases and J 6 bases, leaving 10 bases between the germline ends. Germline V gene data show CDR1 as MNHNY and CDR2 as SVGAGI (reference sequence). The CDR3 contains 12 residues. CDR3 bases: TGTGCCAGCAGTTGGACTGTTTTCGAGCAGTACTTC. Encoded protein: CASSWTVFEQYF.

The chain couples TRBV6-1 to TRBJ1-2, with D unclear. V was cut by 8 bases and J by 4 bases, with 14 bases left in between. The CDR3 has 13 residues. Germline CDR1 MNHNS, CDR2 SASEGT. The CDR3 loop reads CASAPSVTYGYTF. CDR3 nucleotides: TGTGCCAGCGCCCCGTCAGTGACCTATGGCTACACCTTC.

This chain uses TRBV4-1 with TRBJ1-2; 7 bases map to TRBD1. The V gene's germline CDR1 is MGHRA and CDR2 YSYEKL. The CDR3 spans 17 residues. V shed 0 bases, J shed 2 bases, and the junction held 9 bases outside the gene matches. Here the CDR3 DNA reads TGCGCCAGCAGCCAAGATAAGGGACAGAATCGGAACTATGGCTACACCTTC. Translated: CASSQDKGQNRNYGYTF.

This chain joins TRBV7-6 and TRBJ2-5; D may match TRBD1 or TRBD2 (5 bases each). The germline V and J ends were trimmed by 3 bases and 4 bases, with 12 bases remaining between them. Germline V gives CDR1 SGHVS, CDR2 FNYEAQ. The CDR3 is made up of 14 amino acids. CDR3 sequence: CASSFGAPGETQYF. The CDR3 coding sequence is TGTGCCAGCAGCTTCGGGGCCCCGGGAGAGACCCAGTACTTC.

The chain couples TRBV5-1 to TRBJ2-2; TRBD1 might be the D (5 bases). Germline values: CDR1 SGHRS, CDR2 YFSETQ. The CDR3 has 14 amino acids. Deletions cut 3 bases from V and 7 bases from J, with 13 bases between. The DNA of the CDR3 is TGCGCCAGCAGCTCCCAGGGTTCGGGCGGGGAGCTGTTTTTT. Translated, it gives CASSSQGSGGELFF.

This clone was observed a single time. The chain joins TRBV30 to TRBJ1-2, with D uncertain. The CDR3 extends over 13 amino acids. V shed 2 bases and J shed 2 bases, with 9 bases lying between them. Per germline, CDR1 GTSNPN and CDR2 SVGIG (reference sequence). The CDR3 sequence is CAWSLYGNYGYTF. CDR3 sequence (DNA): TGTGCCTGGAGTTTGTACGGAAACTATGGCTACACCTTC.

This clone occurred once. The CDR3 nucleotides are TGTGCCAGCTCACCTCTTGGGGTTGCTAATGAAAAACTGTTTTTT. Its protein is CASSPLGVANEKLFF. The J gene is TRBJ1-4, the V gene TRBV18; D gene ambiguous. The CDR3 loop spans 15 amino acids. V was pared by 3 bases and J by 3 bases, with 11 bases between. Germline V gene sequence: CDR1 KGHSH, CDR2 LQKENI.

J is TRBJ1-2 and V is TRBV27; TRBD1 aligns across 7 bases. The CDR3 runs 16 residues. V gave up 0 bases and J gave up 4 bases; unmatched junction bases: 8. CDR1 is MNHEY, CDR2 SMNVEV, per germline (reference sequence). CDR3: CASSLSGAQGVYGYTF. The CDR3 region has the DNA TGTGCCAGCAGTTTATCCGGGGCCCAGGGGGTCTATGGCTACACCTTC.

V is TRBV6-4 and J is TRBJ2-1; D is unresolved. The V end was cut by 5 bases, the J end by 3 bases, with 14 bases between. The CDR3 is made up of 15 amino acids. Germline-derived CDR1 and CDR2 are MRHNA and SNTAGT. In DNA, the CDR3 is TGTGCCAGCAGTAGTACTACCAATAGCTACAATGAGCAGTTCTTC. As protein: CASSSTTNSYNEQFF.

CDR3 residues: CASSLDGHGYTF. The CDR3, as DNA: TGTGCCAGCAGCTTAGATGGGCATGGCTACACCTTC. The chain couples TRBV7-9 to TRBJ1-2; D call uncertain. V gave up 1 base and J gave up 6 bases, with 6 bases separating them. Germline loops: CDR1 SEHNR, CDR2 FQNEAQ (reference sequence). The CDR3 extends over 12 amino acids.

V is TRBV4-1 and J is TRBJ2-2; no definite D call. The V and J ends lost 0 bases and 8 bases respectively, with 10 bases between them. The CDR3 loop spans 14 amino acids. Germline CDR1 and CDR2: MGHRA and YSYEKL. The CDR3 coding sequence is TGCGCCAGCAGCCAAGAACCCCGGTCAGGGGAGCTGTTTTTT. This translates into CASSQEPRSGELFF.

The chain is built from TRBV5-1 and TRBJ1-6, with D maybe TRBD1 (6 bases). V was cut by 4 bases and J by 6 bases, with 11 bases left in between. Per germline, CDR1 SGHRS and CDR2 YFSETQ. The CDR3 is 14 amino acids. CDR3 loop: CASSLDRINSPLHF. CDR3 in DNA: TGCGCCAGCAGCCTTGACAGGATTAATTCACCCCTCCACTTT.

The chain carries TRBV5-6 and TRBJ2-1; a possible D gene is TRBD2 (5 bases). V was trimmed by 0 bases and J by 9 bases, leaving 13 bases between them. The CDR3 runs 14 residues. Looked up from germline, CDR1 is SGHDT and CDR2 is YYEEEE. This CDR3 reads CASSLASFSGEQFF. CDR3 nucleotides: TGTGCCAGCAGCTTGGCTAGCTTCAGCGGTGAGCAGTTCTTC. The entire variable domain, with the rest obtained from reference TRBV5-6 and TRBJ2-1, is as follows: DAGVTQSPTHLIKTRGQQVTLRCSPKSGHDTVSWYQQALGQGPQFIFQYYEEEERQRGNFPDRFSGHQFPNYSSELNVNALLLGDSALYLCASSLASFSGEQFFGPGTRLTVL.

This chain connects TRBV2 to TRBJ2-6; D is perhaps TRBD1 or TRBD2 (5 bases each). Germline loops: CDR1 SNHLY, CDR2 FYNNEI. The V end lost 6 bases, the J end lost 2 bases, and 17 bases lay between the germline ends. CDR3 size: 17 residues. The CDR3 DNA reads as TGTGCCAGCAGGCCTCGGCTGGGGGTACCTGGGGCCAACGTCCTGACTTTC. Amino acids: CASRPRLGVPGANVLTF.

The chain links TRBV5-1 to TRBJ1-1, with TRBD1 matching over 7 bases. CDR1 and CDR2 (germline): SGHRS, YFSETQ. The CDR3 contains 15 residues. V trimming: 4 bases; J trimming: 4 bases; junction bases outside the gene matches: 10. CDR3 amino acids: CASSQDRAGGTEAFF. The CDR3 region has the DNA TGCGCCAGCAGCCAAGACAGGGCGGGGGGCACTGAAGCTTTCTTT.